Reported below is one T cell receptor (beta chain). Its specificity is not known. CDR3 length: 14 residues. V lost 4 bases to trimming and J lost 1 base, with 10 bases between them. Germline lookup yields CDR1 MNHEY and CDR2 SVGAGI. The assay was immunoSEQ multiplex PCR, and TCRdb's table has in-frame clones only and misses some. The table shows roughly 200,000 clones, with around 81% occurring only once. The sample is drawn from a study of cytomegalovirus exposure and HLA in healthy donors. General observations from the study: Many donors shared some public TCRs, even though most TCR sequences were rare.

V and J are TRBV6-5 and TRBJ1-1; D perhaps matches TRBD1 (6 bases). This sequence was found in a woman in her late teens or twenties in good health and CMV-seropositive. Sequenced material: PBMCs. The CDR3 DNA is TGTGCCAGCAGTTGGGTGGGGGCGAACACTGAAGCTTTCTTT. Translating it yields CASSWVGANTEAFF.